The 10 T cell receptor beta chains given below trace back to one sample, sequenced in a study of identical twins. TCRdb reprocessed the 5' RACE reads with MiXCR, giving one entry per CDR3 protein. This sample has fewer than 250,000 distinct CDR3 sequences, with around 6.8% found just once. Another study also made use of these data, one on yellow fever vaccine responses in identical twins.

Sequences were obtained from memory (CD45RO+) T cells sorted from blood. These TCRs come from a woman aged 18-29 years in good health.

Worth noting for this clonotype: At one of its ends the junction is not consistent with the germline gene, which may arise from a read error. The V call is TRBV11-2, the J call TRBJ2-1; TRBD2 matches at 9 bases. The germline CDR1 and CDR2 sequences are SGHAT and FQNNGV. The CDR3 covers 15 residues. CDR3: CASSLGSGSSNERFF. The DNA for the CDR3 is TGTGCCAGCAGCTTAGGTAGCGGGAGTTCCAATGAGCGGTTCTTC.

This clonotype was observed at least ten times. The chain is built from TRBV4-3 and TRBJ2-7, with D possibly matching TRBD2 (5 bases). The length of the CDR3 is 15 residues. V shed 3 bases and J shed 6 bases, with 18 bases lying between them. Per germline, CDR1 LGHNA and CDR2 YSLEER. In nucleotides, the CDR3 is TGCGCCAGCAGCCAGGATCCCGGGAAGGGAGCCGAGCAGTACTTC. As protein: CASSQDPGKGAEQYF.

As DNA, the CDR3 is TGTGCCACCTTAGCGGGGGGATCCCTGTACGAGCAGTTCTTC. It codes for CATLAGGSLYEQFF. This chain uses TRBV10-3 with TRBJ2-1, with 10 bases fitting TRBD2. The CDR3 sequence is 14 residues long. Germline CDR1 reads ENHRY; CDR2 reads SYGVKD. The V gene end was trimmed by 10 bases and the J gene end by 10 bases; junction bases not matched to a gene: 13.

This clonotype has more than one count but fewer than ten. The genes are TRBV7-2 and TRBJ2-5; D unresolved. CDR1 SGHTA and CDR2 FQGNSA come from the germline V gene. V was clipped by 7 bases and J by 5 bases, with 11 bases between them. This CDR3 spans 12 amino acids. CDR3 in amino acids: CASTTSEETQYF. In nucleotides, the CDR3 is TGTGCCAGCACCACATCGGAGGAGACCCAGTACTTC.

The genes are TRBV2 and TRBJ2-1; 12 bases are a match to TRBD2. The V and J ends lost 6 bases and 8 bases, in that order; junction bases with no gene match: 8. Germline V gene data show CDR1 as SNHLY and CDR2 as FYNNEI. The CDR3 extends over 15 amino acids. The CDR3 reads CASRMLAGGADEQFF. The CDR3 DNA reads as TGTGCCAGCAGGATGCTAGCGGGAGGGGCCGATGAGCAGTTCTTC.

This clonotype has ten or more counts. The chain uses TRBV28 and TRBJ1-2; D is ambiguous. CDR3 length: 15 amino acids. V lost 3 bases and J lost 6, with 17 bases in between. CDR1 is MDHEN, CDR2 SYDVKM, per germline. This chain's CDR3 is CASSFVAGTVHGYTF. CDR3 in DNA: TGTGCCAGCAGTTTCGTTGCGGGAACCGTTCATGGCTACACCTTC.

The chain recombines TRBV7-9 with TRBJ2-7; D uncertain. Trimming cost V 6 bases and J 2 bases, with 8 bases left between them. Germline values: CDR1 SEHNR, CDR2 FQNEAQ (reference sequence). There are 12 residues in the CDR3. The CDR3 sequence: CASSKTTYEQYF. The CDR3 DNA reads as TGTGCCAGCAGTAAAACCACCTACGAGCAGTACTTC.

This clonotype occurred many times. The CDR3 protein is CASSQGRTSGSMDTQYF. The CDR3 DNA follows: TGTGCCAGCAGCCAAGGGCGGACTAGCGGGAGTATGGATACGCAGTATTTT. The chain uses TRBV14 and TRBJ2-3, with 13 bases fitting TRBD2. The CDR3 consists of 17 residues. From germline, CDR1 is SGHDN and CDR2 FVKESK. J was trimmed by 6 bases and V by 1 base; bases with no gene match: 7.

This clonotype occurred many times. One junction end does not reproduce the germline sequence, and a read error may be involved. V and J are TRBV28 and TRBJ2-1; possibly TRBD1 for D (7 bases). Germline-derived CDR1 and CDR2 are MDHEN and SYDVKM. There are 15 residues in the CDR3. The CDR3: CASSLEQGTYNGQFF. The CDR3, as DNA: TGTGCCAGCAGTTTAGAACAGGGGACTTACAATGGGCAGTTCTTC. Drawing the rest from reference TRBV28 and TRBJ2-1, the complete variable domain is DVKVTQSSRYLVKRTGEKVFLECVQDMDHENMFWYRQDPGLGLRLIYFSYDVKMKEKGDIPEGYSVSREKKERFSLILESASTNQTSMYLCASSLEQGTYNGQFFGPGTRLTVL.

This clonotype was seen a handful of times. CDR3 loop: CAIGPSGTDTQYF. CDR3 nucleotides: TGTGCCATCGGTCCTAGCGGCACAGATACGCAGTATTTT. The chain couples TRBV10-3 to TRBJ2-3; maybe TRBD2 (6 bases). The V end was cut by 8 bases, the J end by 1 base, with 10 bases between. Germline V lookup: CDR1 ENHRY, CDR2 SYGVKD. The CDR3 covers 13 residues.